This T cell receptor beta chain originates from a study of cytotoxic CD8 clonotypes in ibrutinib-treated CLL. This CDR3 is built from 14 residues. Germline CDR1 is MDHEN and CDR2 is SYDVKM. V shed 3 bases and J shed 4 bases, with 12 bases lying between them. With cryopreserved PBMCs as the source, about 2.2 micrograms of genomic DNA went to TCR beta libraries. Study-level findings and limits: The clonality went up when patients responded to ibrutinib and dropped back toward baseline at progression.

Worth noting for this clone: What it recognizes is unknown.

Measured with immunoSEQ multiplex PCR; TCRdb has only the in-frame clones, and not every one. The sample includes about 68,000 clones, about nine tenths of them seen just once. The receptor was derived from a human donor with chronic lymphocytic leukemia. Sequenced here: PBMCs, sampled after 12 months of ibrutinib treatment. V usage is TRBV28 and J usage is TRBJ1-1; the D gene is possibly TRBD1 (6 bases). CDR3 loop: CASSFGGGGTEAFF. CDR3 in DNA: TGTGCCAGCAGTTTCGGGGGGGGCGGCACTGAAGCTTTCTTT.